These 9 T cell receptor beta chains were sequenced from one sample in a study of T cell changes during pregnancy in multiple sclerosis. Assay used: immunoSEQ multiplex PCR; TCRdb lists only in-frame clones, some missing. The table records tens of thousands of clones, approximately 92% of them present only once. The source was peripheral blood, collected before pregnancy. The receptors derive from a female donor with multiple sclerosis, enrolled in a pregnancy study.

The chain joins TRBV20-1 to TRBJ2-1; D is ambiguous. Germline CDR1 and CDR2: DFQATT and SNEGSKA (reference sequence). V was clipped by 0 bases and J by 11 bases, with 8 bases between them. This CDR3 has 11 amino acids. The CDR3 spells CSARDNKKQFF. The CDR3 DNA reads TGCAGTGCTAGAGACAACAAAAAGCAGTTCTTC.

The gene calls are TRBV29-1 and TRBJ1-4; no firm D call. This CDR3 is 13 amino acids long. Germline V gives CDR1 SQVTM, CDR2 ANQGSEA. The germline V and J ends were trimmed by 4 bases and 7 bases, with 13 bases remaining between them. The chain's CDR3 is CSVGAPLGEKLFF. The CDR3 DNA reads as TGCAGCGTTGGAGCACCTCTAGGTGAAAAACTGTTTTTT.

The chain uses TRBV7-9 and TRBJ2-7; 8 nucleotides agree with TRBD1. The J segment lost 7 bases and the V segment lost 6 bases, leaving 11 bases of the junction unmatched. This CDR3 spans 14 amino acids. Germline V lookup: CDR1 SEHNR, CDR2 FQNEAQ (reference sequence). For the CDR3, the DNA is TGTGCCAGCAGTCGTTGGACAGGGCTAAGGGAGCAGTACTTC. Protein sequence: CASSRWTGLREQYF.

The V gene is TRBV9, the J gene TRBJ2-1; 10 nucleotides agree with TRBD2. CDR1 SGDLS and CDR2 YYNGEE come from the germline V gene. After removal of 0 bases from V and 7 bases from J, the junction contained 7 bases not matched to a gene. The CDR3 contains 16 residues. CDR3 protein: CASSVGLAGASNEQFF. CDR3 coding DNA: TGTGCCAGCAGCGTAGGTCTAGCGGGAGCCTCGAATGAGCAGTTCTTC.

The gene calls are TRBV6-5 and TRBJ1-1; D is possibly TRBD1 (6 bases). With 7 bases removed from V and 5 bases from J, the gap between germline ends came to 14 bases. The CDR3 covers 13 residues. CDR1 and CDR2 (germline): MNHEY, SVGAGI. CDR3 coding DNA: TGTGCCAGCACCCCAGGGGTTGGGACTGAAGCTTTCTTT. Translation gives CASTPGVGTEAFF.

The chain uses TRBV5-1 and TRBJ1-1; D is uncertain. Germline CDR1 reads SGHRS; CDR2 reads YFSETQ. The CDR3 has 16 amino acids. V lost 4 bases to trimming and J lost 0 bases, with 16 bases between them. The CDR3 protein is CASSLPSRAMNTEAFF. The CDR3 bases are TGCGCCAGCAGCCTCCCCTCGAGAGCCATGAACACTGAAGCTTTCTTT.

This clone was detected only once. This rearrangement joins TRBV30 to TRBJ1-6, with 8 bases identical to TRBD1. The CDR3 sequence is 13 residues long. V lost 5 bases, J lost 9 bases, and 6 bases stayed unmatched. Germline V gene data show CDR1 as GTSNPN and CDR2 as SVGIG (reference sequence). CDR3 loop: CAWDGTGGSPLHF. Written as DNA, the CDR3 is TGTGCCTGGGATGGGACAGGTGGTTCACCCCTCCACTTT.

V is TRBV15 and J is TRBJ2-2, with TRBD2 matching 8 bases. Germline CDR1 and CDR2: LNHNV and YYDKDF (reference sequence). The CDR3 extends over 17 amino acids. Losses at the gene ends were 0 bases for V and 7 bases for J; bases not matched to a gene: 10. The CDR3, as DNA: TGTGCCACCAGCAGAGATGACGGGAGGGCCTTGAACGGGGAGCTGTTTTTT. As protein: CATSRDDGRALNGELFF. Full variable domain (rest looked up from reference TRBV15 and TRBJ2-2): DAMVIQNPRYQVTQFGKPVTLSCSQTLNHNVMYWYQQKSSQAPKLLFHYYDKDFNNEADTPDNFQSRRPNTSFCFLDIRSPGLGDTAMYLCATSRDDGRALNGELFFGEGSRLTVL.

The V call is TRBV5-1, the J call TRBJ1-2, with 9 bases fitting TRBD1. The CDR3 contains 15 residues. CDR1 and CDR2 from the germline V gene are SGHRS and YFSETQ. V was pared by 4 bases and J by 2 bases, with 6 bases of the junction left unmatched. CDR3 amino acids: CASSAGQGYNYGYTF. CDR3 sequence (DNA): TGCGCCAGCAGCGCCGGACAGGGGTACAACTATGGCTACACCTTC.